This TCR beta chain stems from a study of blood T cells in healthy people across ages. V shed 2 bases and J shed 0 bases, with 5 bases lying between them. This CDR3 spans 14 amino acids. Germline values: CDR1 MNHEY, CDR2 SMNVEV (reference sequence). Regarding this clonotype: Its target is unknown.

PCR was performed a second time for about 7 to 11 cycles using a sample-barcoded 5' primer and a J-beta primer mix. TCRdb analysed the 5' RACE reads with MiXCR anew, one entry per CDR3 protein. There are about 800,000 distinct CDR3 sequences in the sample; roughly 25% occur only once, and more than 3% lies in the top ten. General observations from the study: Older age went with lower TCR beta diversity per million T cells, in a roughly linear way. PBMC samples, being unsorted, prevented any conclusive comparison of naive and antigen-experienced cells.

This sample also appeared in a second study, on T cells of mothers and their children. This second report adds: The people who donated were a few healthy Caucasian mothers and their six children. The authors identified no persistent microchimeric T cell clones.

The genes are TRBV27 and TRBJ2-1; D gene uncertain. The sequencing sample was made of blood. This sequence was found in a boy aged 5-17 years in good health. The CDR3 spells CASSLVDSYNEQFF. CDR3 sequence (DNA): TGTGCCAGCAGTTTAGTGGACTCCTACAATGAGCAGTTCTTC.